This T cell receptor beta chain comes out of a study of shared clonotypes between healthy human individuals. Repertoires were generated with immunoSEQ multiplex PCR, while TCRdb's copy carries only in-frame clones and drops some. The sample includes more than 2 million clones, 85% to 95% seen only once; the top ten take roughly 0.13%. The CDR3 is made up of 17 amino acids. The V segment lost 4 bases and the J segment 7 bases; nucleotides outside the gene matches: 14. Germline V gene sequence: CDR1 SGHRS, CDR2 YFSETQ. This chain links TRBV5-1 with TRBJ2-1; 10 nucleotides align to TRBD2. Sample: naive CD4+ T cells sorted from blood. Subset noted: CD45RA+ positively selected. The sequence was collected from a man aged 18 to 30 in good health. CDR3 protein: CASSTLLLSGRVNEQFF. Here the CDR3 DNA reads TGCGCCAGCAGCACCCTTCTACTAAGCGGGAGGGTAAATGAGCAGTTCTTC.